This TCR beta chain was identified in a study of shared clonotypes between healthy human individuals (TCRdb year 2020). For context, the study as a whole: The cohort included three men and a couple of women between 18 and 49 years of age. For each donor, CD4 naive and CD4 memory were each given three plates, CD8 naive was given two plates, and CD8 memory was given one plate. The study deeply sequenced blood TCR repertoires of five healthy adults to estimate repertoire size and the extent of clonotype sharing between individuals. Libraries were prepared and TCR repertoires were sequenced by different laboratories using diverse techniques, in order to increase sequencing depth and limit assay-specific biases. Per donor, leukapheresis produced somewhere between about 0.94 and 8.9 billion PBMCs. What the work shows at the level of the full study, not this receptor alone: Pairwise subsampling indicated that sequencing depth was expected to affect the degree of clonotype sharing among donors. Sampling was restricted to blood, and TCR repertoires in tissues likely differ from the TCR repertoires found in blood. Compared with non-shared clonotypes, clonotypes shared by all four sorted-subset donors had higher generation probabilities. Even with the large sequencing depth, rarefaction of the sorted-subset datasets indicated that sequencing was incomplete. The genetic and exposure-history diversity represented was limited by the small number of donors. Estimated clonotype richness was generally larger for naive than for memory subsets. Sharing across several donors was observed for around 5% of naive CD4, about 4% of naive CD8, over 2% of memory CD4, and around 0.42% of memory CD8 clonotypes.

CD8 naive samples were obtained by positive selection for CCR7 among CD45RO-negative cells, yielding a CD45RA+CCR7+ population from which TemRA cells were excluded. Healthy HIV-negative adults with no recently reported acute infections or vaccinations were included as donors. Every donor was a Caucasian adult living in Nashville, Tennessee, USA. Blood was obtained by leukapheresis, after which PBMCs were separated by Ficoll-Histopaque density gradient centrifugation and cryopreserved in liquid nitrogen vapor phase. Analytical flow cytometry was used to check the purity and quantity of each magnetically sorted T cell population. Genomic DNA was isolated from each sorted fraction and quantified by UV absorbance on a Nanodrop 2000c. In the germline V gene, CDR1 corresponds to MNHNS and CDR2 to SASEGT. The CDR3 has 15 amino acids, counting the end cysteine and phenylalanine. The DNA shown is the 45-base CDR3, in frame from base 1. Trimming costs V 0 bases and J 1 base, and their ends lie 7 bases apart.

As concerns this clone: Its antigen is not yet known. No much larger clone is present one base from it, and per-base qualities are unavailable.

Using the deep immunoSEQ assay, TCR CDR3 regions were amplified from genomic DNA by multiplex PCR. Extracted genomic DNA from each cell subset was distributed evenly across all wells of several immunoSEQ 96-well plates, and each plate was treated as a replicate. For sorted subsets, approximately 200 ng of genomic DNA, equivalent to around 29,000 T cell genomes, went into each replicate PCR. Purified libraries were quantified with a Qubit 3.0 fluorometer, sized on a Bioanalyzer 2100, and re-quantified with the KAPA Library Quantification kit. Every immunoSEQ 96-well plate was sequenced on a dedicated single-read 150-cycle Illumina NextSeq 550 flow cell. The authors processed their data as follows. The immunoSEQ output contained only junctional sequences without quality scores, so filtering could not match that applied to full-length reads. Sequences were annotated with PyIR, a Python wrapper for IgBLAST v1.9, and V/J genes and CDR3 were assigned using IMGT germline references. Any read was removed if the V/J assignment was weak (E-value above 1e-6), the CDR3 was missing, or the read contained stop codons, out-of-frame junctions, or ambiguous translated residues. V3J clonotypes were defined as sequences sharing the same inferred V gene, J gene, and CDR3 amino acid sequence. The percentage overlap between two repertoires was calculated by dividing the number of shared unique clonotypes by the size of the smaller repertoire. Richness of each repertoire was evaluated using RTK rarefaction, the Chao1 estimator, and Recon v2.1 estimates of unobserved clonotypes. Generation probabilities for all TCRbeta clonotypes obtained by the gDNA method from a handful of donors were computed using OLGA. Sourced from immuneACCESS, this table was stored by TCRdb with only in-frame sequences that have V and J called. A share of the clones is absent; for the studies checked, an unresolved V gene accounts for under half, and the remainder has no known explanation. Clonal size and the V and J genes are those of that table, whereas D and trimming came from the DNA. The sample records 800,000 or so clones, 90% to 98% of which are singletons. The ten largest clones capture about 0.25% of the sample.

The chain was built from TRBV6-1 and TRBJ1-3, with no reliable assignment of the D segment. The sequenced sample consisted of naive CD8+ T cells sorted from blood. The cell subset or site label on this specimen signifies: CD45RA+CCR7+. The TCR sequence derives from a man aged 25 to 40 in good health. The CDR3 loop reads CASSEAAGSGNTIYF. The nucleotide sequence is TGTGCCAGCAGTGAAGCCGCCGGGTCTGGAAACACCATATATTTT.